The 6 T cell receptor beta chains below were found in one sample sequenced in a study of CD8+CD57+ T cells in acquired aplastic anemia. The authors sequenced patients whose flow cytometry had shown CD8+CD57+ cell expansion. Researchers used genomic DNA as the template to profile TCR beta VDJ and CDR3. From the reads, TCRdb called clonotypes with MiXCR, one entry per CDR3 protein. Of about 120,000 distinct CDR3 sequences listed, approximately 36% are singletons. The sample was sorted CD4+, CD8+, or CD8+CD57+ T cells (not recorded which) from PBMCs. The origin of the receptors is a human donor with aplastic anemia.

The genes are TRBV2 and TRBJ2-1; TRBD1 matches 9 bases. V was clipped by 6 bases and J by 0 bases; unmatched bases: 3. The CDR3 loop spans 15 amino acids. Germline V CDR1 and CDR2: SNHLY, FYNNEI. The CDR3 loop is CASRVDRGSYNEQFF. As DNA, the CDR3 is TGTGCCAGCAGAGTGGACAGGGGCTCCTACAATGAGCAGTTCTTC.

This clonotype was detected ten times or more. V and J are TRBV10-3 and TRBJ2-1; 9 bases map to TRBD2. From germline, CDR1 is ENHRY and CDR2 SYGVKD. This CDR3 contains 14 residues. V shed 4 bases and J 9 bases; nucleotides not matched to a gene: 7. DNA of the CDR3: TGTGCCATCAGTGCGGCGGGGGGGATGGGTGAGCAGTTCTTC. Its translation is CAISAAGGMGEQFF.

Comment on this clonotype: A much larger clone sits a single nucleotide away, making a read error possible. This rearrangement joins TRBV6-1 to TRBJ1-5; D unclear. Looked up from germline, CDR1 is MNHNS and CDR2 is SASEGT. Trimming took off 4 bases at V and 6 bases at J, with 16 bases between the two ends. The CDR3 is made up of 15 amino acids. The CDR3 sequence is CASSATIYGSQPQHF. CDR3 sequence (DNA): TGTGCCAGCAGTGCCACCATATACGGCAGTCAGCCCCAGCATTTT.

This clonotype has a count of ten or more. CDR3 coding DNA: TGTGCCAGCAGTGAAGTAAACACTGAAGCTTTCTTT. The encoded protein is CASSEVNTEAFF. The chain is built from TRBV2 and TRBJ1-1; D gene uncertain. Germline V gene lookup returns CDR1 SNHLY and CDR2 FYNNEI. The CDR3 contains 12 residues. Between the trimmed V and J ends, which lost 1 base and 2 bases, there was a span of 2 bases.

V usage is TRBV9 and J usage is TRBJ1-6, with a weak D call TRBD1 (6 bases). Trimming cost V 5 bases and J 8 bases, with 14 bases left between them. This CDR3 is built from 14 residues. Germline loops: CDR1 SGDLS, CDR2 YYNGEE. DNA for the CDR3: TGTGCCAGCAGTCCACAGGGCAGGGATTCACCCCTCCACTTT. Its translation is CASSPQGRDSPLHF.

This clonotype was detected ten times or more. This CDR3 reads CSVETANEKLFF. The CDR3 coding sequence is TGCAGCGTTGAGACAGCTAATGAAAAACTGTTTTTT. The chain has TRBV29-1 and TRBJ1-4; D may be TRBD1 (5 bases). The CDR3 has 12 amino acids. Germline V gives CDR1 SQVTM, CDR2 ANQGSEA. Trimming cost V 3 bases and J 3 bases, with 5 bases left between them. Variable domain in full (rest from reference TRBV29-1 and TRBJ1-4): SAVISQKPSRDICQRGTSLTIQCQVDSQVTMMFWYRQQPGQSLTLIATANQGSEATYESGFVIDKFPISRPNLTFSTLTVSNMSPEDSSIYLCSVETANEKLFFGSGTQLSVL.